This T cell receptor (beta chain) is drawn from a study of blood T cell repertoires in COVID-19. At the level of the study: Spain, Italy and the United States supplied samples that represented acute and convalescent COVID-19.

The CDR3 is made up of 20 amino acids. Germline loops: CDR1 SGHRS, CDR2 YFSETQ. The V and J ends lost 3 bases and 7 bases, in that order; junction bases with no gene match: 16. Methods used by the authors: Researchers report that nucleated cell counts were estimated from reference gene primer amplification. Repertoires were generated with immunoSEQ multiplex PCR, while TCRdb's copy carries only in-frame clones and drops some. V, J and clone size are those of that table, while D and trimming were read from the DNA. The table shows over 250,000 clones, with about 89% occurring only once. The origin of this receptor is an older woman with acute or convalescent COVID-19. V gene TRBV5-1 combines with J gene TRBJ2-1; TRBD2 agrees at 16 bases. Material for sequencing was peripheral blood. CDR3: CASSSQGSGLAGGPKNEQFF. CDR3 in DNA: TGCGCCAGCAGCTCCCAGGGGTCGGGACTAGCGGGAGGGCCCAAGAATGAGCAGTTCTTC.